The 10 T cell receptor beta chains in this list originate from one sample, sequenced in a study of blood T cells in healthy people across ages. Through a sample-barcoded 5' primer and a J-beta primer mix, a second PCR was run for roughly 6 to 11 cycles. TCRdb fed the 5' RACE reads into MiXCR, producing one record per CDR3 protein. The sample carries roughly 790,000 distinct CDR3 sequences, roughly 43% recorded once. Sequenced sample: blood. All receptors come from a woman aged 55-70 years in good health.

This clonotype was found many times. V is TRBV29-1 and J is TRBJ2-5; 7 bases are a match to TRBD1. Germline lookup yields CDR1 SQVTM and CDR2 ANQGSEA. This CDR3 comprises 14 residues. The V and J ends lost 7 bases and 7 bases, in that order; junction bases with no gene match: 15. The CDR3 reads CSAILQGPPGTQYF. CDR3 DNA: TGCAGCGCAATCCTACAGGGGCCCCCGGGGACCCAGTACTTC.

The chain combines TRBV7-3 with TRBJ2-7; 11 bases are a match to TRBD2. Germline V gives CDR1 SGHTA, CDR2 FQGTGA. Germline trimming cut 0 bases from V and 7 bases from J; bases unmatched to any gene: 14. The CDR3 is 18 amino acids. The CDR3 DNA reads TGTGCCAGCAGCTTAACGGTATCTAGCGGGGGGATAGGGAATGAGCAGTACTTC. As protein: CASSLTVSSGGIGNEQYF.

The J gene is TRBJ2-4, the V gene TRBV7-8; D is undetermined. Germline assignment: CDR1 SGHVS and CDR2 FQNEAQ. This CDR3 has 13 residues. Trimming took off 5 bases at V and 14 bases at J, with 19 bases between the two ends. The CDR3 spells CASSLEAGGGEYF. For the CDR3, the DNA is TGTGCCAGCAGCCTCGAAGCAGGCGGTGGCGAGTACTTC.

This clonotype was picked up a small number of times. J is TRBJ1-2 and V is TRBV5-6, with 10 bases that match TRBD1. Germline CDR1 and CDR2: SGHDT and YYEEEE. This CDR3 is 15 amino acids long. The V segment lost 4 bases and the J segment 4 bases; nucleotides outside the gene matches: 7. CDR3 region: CASSDGTGVGYGYTF. The CDR3 bases are TGTGCCAGCAGCGACGGGACAGGGGTTGGCTATGGCTACACCTTC.

The rearrangement links TRBV7-3 to TRBJ1-2; D remains ambiguous. This CDR3 region has 15 residues. V lost 5 bases and J lost 10, with 23 bases in between. Per germline, CDR1 SGHTA and CDR2 FQGTGA. CDR3 residues: CASSPTKSGVGDYTF. The CDR3 nucleotides read TGTGCCAGCAGCCCCACGAAGTCTGGGGTCGGCGACTACACCTTC. The variable domain in full, with the rest retrieved from reference TRBV7-3 and TRBJ1-2, is GAGVSQTPSNKVTEKGKYVELRCDPISGHTALYWYRQSLGQGPEFLIYFQGTGAADDSGLPNDRFFAVRPEGSVSTLKIQRTERGDSAVYLCASSPTKSGVGDYTFGSGTRLTVV.

This chain connects TRBV27 to TRBJ2-5; D may be TRBD1 (6 bases). Germline V lookup: CDR1 MNHEY, CDR2 SMNVEV (reference sequence). The CDR3 extends over 13 amino acids. The V and J ends lost 3 bases and 4 bases respectively, with 9 bases between them. The CDR3 sequence: CASSLWGRETQYF. The CDR3 region has the DNA TGTGCCAGCAGTTTGTGGGGGCGAGAGACCCAGTACTTC.

The chain employs TRBV5-1 and TRBJ1-3; possible D gene TRBD1, 5 bases. Trimming removed 0 bases from V and 4 bases from J, with 14 bases in between. Germline V gene data show CDR1 as SGHRS and CDR2 as YFSETQ. The CDR3 sequence is 16 residues long. CDR3 bases: TGCGCCAGCAGCTTGGCCGGGGGAGCTCTGGGAAACACCATATATTTT. Its protein is CASSLAGGALGNTIYF.

This clonotype was seen a handful of times. This could be a read error, since a much larger clone is one nucleotide away. The chain is built from TRBV12-3 or TRBV12-4 and TRBJ1-2; D gene uncertain. The CDR3 totals 13 residues. The DNA for the CDR3 is TGTGCCGGCAGTCGCCCCGGAAACTATGGCTACACCTTC. Amino acids: CAGSRPGNYGYTF.

This clonotype has more than one count but fewer than ten. V usage is TRBV3-1 and J usage is TRBJ1-1; no definite D call. Germline V gives CDR1 LGHDT, CDR2 YNNKEL (reference sequence). CDR3 length equals 15 residues. V gave up 1 base and J gave up 1 base, with 10 bases separating them. The CDR3 DNA reads as TGTGCCAGCAGCCAAGTTCTCAGGCGGAACACTGAAGCTTTCTTT. Translating it yields CASSQVLRRNTEAFF.

This clonotype appeared many times. The rearrangement joins TRBV29-1 to TRBJ2-7; 9 nucleotides line up with TRBD1. CDR3 size: 14 residues. V trimming: 3 bases; J trimming: 5 bases; junction bases outside the gene matches: 8. Germline V gene sequence: CDR1 SQVTM, CDR2 ANQGSEA. This chain's CDR3 is CSVDWGQGGHEQYF. The CDR3 DNA reads as TGCAGCGTTGATTGGGGACAGGGCGGCCACGAGCAGTACTTC.